The next 21 T cell receptor beta chains were all read from a single sample in a study of tumor-infiltrating lymphocytes in primary liver carcinoma. Extraction also yielded germline DNA, while blood RNA was obtained from unsorted whole blood. From 450 to 600 ng total RNA, TCR beta cDNA was generated with a primer in the constant region. Slightly modified ARM-PCR, run as three nested multiplex PCR rounds, produced the TCR beta libraries. Each of the first two PCR rounds ran approximately 9 cycles with TRBV1-TRBV30 forward and C-beta reverse primers. TCRdb fed the multiplex PCR reads into MiXCR, producing one record per CDR3 protein. Found here are fewer than 350,000 distinct CDR3 sequences, 60% to 80% of them singletons; the top ten hold roughly 10%. Sequencing input: peripheral blood. The receptors come from a man between 35 and 55 years old with primary liver carcinoma and hepatitis B virus infection.

This clonotype appeared a few times. The J gene is TRBJ2-7, the V gene TRBV10-3, with a weak D call TRBD2 (5 bases). V was clipped by 10 bases and J by 0 bases, with 13 bases between them. This CDR3 contains 13 residues. Germline V gene data show CDR1 as ENHRY and CDR2 as SYGVKD. The CDR3 here is CATQAATSYEQYF. The CDR3 nucleotides read TGTGCCACCCAAGCGGCTACCTCCTACGAGCAGTACTTC.

In this sample, this clonotype turned up many times. The chain joins TRBV6-5 to TRBJ2-7, with TRBD1 matching 10 bases. Germline-derived CDR1 and CDR2 are MNHEY and SVGAGI. V shed 8 bases and J 7 bases; nucleotides not matched to a gene: 8. The CDR3 loop spans 13 amino acids. CDR3 sequence: CASRRTGGMEQYF. The CDR3 DNA reads as TGTGCCAGCCGTAGGACAGGGGGAATGGAGCAGTACTTC.

This clonotype was recorded a few times. The chain couples TRBV12-3 or TRBV12-4 to TRBJ1-4; D unresolved. The CDR3 runs 13 residues. V gave up 7 bases and J gave up 3 bases, with 9 bases separating them. DNA for the CDR3: TGTGCCAGCACCGGAGGAGCTAATGAAAAACTGTTTTTT. Protein: CASTGGANEKLFF.

This clonotype was observed a single time. The CDR3 end shows no conserved phenylalanine or tryptophan, and so a read error is likely. The chain joins TRBV11-3 to TRBJ2-3; the match to TRBD1 covers 9 bases. The CDR3 extends over 14 amino acids. In germline, CDR1 is SGHNT, CDR2 YENEEA. The CDR3 protein is CAISLGDREATQYL. CDR3 sequence (DNA): TGTGCCATCAGCCTAGGGGACAGGGAAGCTACGCAGTATCTT.

Comments on this clonotype: Compared with germline, one end of the junction differs, possibly owing to a read error. The chain combines TRBV4-1 with TRBJ1-3; 7 bases align to TRBD1. This CDR3 comprises 14 residues. Germline CDR1 MGHRA, CDR2 YSYEKL. Written as DNA, the CDR3 is TGCGCCAGCAGCCAAACAGGGGCTGGAAACAACATATATTTT. Translation: CASSQTGAGNNIYF.

The genes are TRBV10-1 and TRBJ2-7; D assignment may be TRBD1 or TRBD2 (6 bases each). The germline CDR1 and CDR2 sequences are WNHNN and SYGVQD (reference sequence). The CDR3 totals 14 residues. Trimming removed 5 bases at V and 1 base at J, with 12 bases between. The CDR3 DNA follows: TGCGCCAGCAGTAAAGGGGGGAGTTCCTACGAGCAGTACTTC. Protein product: CASSKGGSSYEQYF.

This clonotype was seen once. V is TRBV12-3 or TRBV12-4 and J is TRBJ2-2; D is unresolved. The CDR3 is 13 residues long. CDR3 sequence: CDSSLGPNGELFF. The CDR3, as DNA: TGTGACAGTAGTCTTGGACCAAACGGGGAGCTGTTTTTT.

This clonotype was counted ten times or more. The chain couples TRBV6-1 to TRBJ2-1, with 12 positions matching TRBD2. The V gene's germline CDR1 is MNHNS and CDR2 SASEGT. V lost 7 bases and J lost 10; bases outside the gene matches: 11. The CDR3 runs to 15 residues. The CDR3 region has the DNA TGTGCCAGCACCGGACATCTTGGACTAGCGGGGGAGCAGTTCTTC. This encodes CASTGHLGLAGEQFF.

In regard to this clonotype: Here the CDR3 omits its conserved ending phenylalanine or tryptophan, so a read error is the likely source. The chain employs TRBV5-4 and TRBJ2-3; TRBD1 matches at 10 bases. The CDR3 runs to 15 residues. J was trimmed by 4 bases and V by 5 bases; bases with no gene match: 7. Germline-derived CDR1 and CDR2 are SGHNT and YYREEE (reference sequence). The CDR3 DNA follows: TGTGCCAGCAGTCATGGACAGGGGGTCGCAGATACGCAGTATTAT. Translated, it gives CASSHGQGVADTQYY.

This clonotype has at least ten counts. The gene calls are TRBV29-1 and TRBJ2-1, with TRBD2 matching 7 bases. The V gene end was trimmed by 4 bases and the J gene end by 12 bases; junction bases not matched to a gene: 3. Germline V gene data show CDR1 as SQVTM and CDR2 as ANQGSEA. The CDR3 loop spans 10 amino acids. The CDR3 here is CSVGEGGQFF. The CDR3 DNA reads TGCAGCGTTGGGGAGGGAGGGCAGTTCTTC.

Of note for this clonotype: This clone may be a read error of a much larger clone one base away. V usage is TRBV6-1 and J usage is TRBJ2-3; weak D call: TRBD1 (5 bases). The length of the CDR3 is 12 residues. Germline assignment: CDR1 MNHNS and CDR2 SASEGT. V lost 6 bases to trimming and J lost 6 bases, with 10 bases between them. In nucleotides, the CDR3 is TGTGCCAGCAGGGACACGGTGGATACGCAGTATTTT. Its protein is CASRDTVDTQYF.

This clonotype was seen at least ten times. The rearrangement joins TRBV6-6 to TRBJ1-2; possibly TRBD1 for D (6 bases). V was pared by 7 bases and J by 4 bases, with 10 bases between. CDR3 length: 12 residues. CDR1 MNHNY and CDR2 SVGAGI come from the germline V gene (reference sequence). The CDR3 is CASTGDRYGYTF. As DNA, the CDR3 is TGTGCCAGCACAGGGGATCGCTATGGCTACACCTTC.

The chain joins TRBV28 to TRBJ2-7, with D perhaps TRBD1 (5 bases). The CDR3 has 13 amino acids. V gave up 11 bases and J gave up 9 bases, with 23 bases separating them. The germline CDR1 and CDR2 sequences are MDHEN and SYDVKM. The CDR3 bases are TGTGCCTCCAGGGTGCCCCCCCCGAGCACGCAGTACTTC. Translation: CASRVPPPSTQYF.

Of note for this clonotype: Since a much larger clone is just one base distant, this may be a read error. V usage is TRBV10-2 and J usage is TRBJ2-3; possibly TRBD2 for D (6 bases). The CDR3 is made up of 17 amino acids. Germline assignment: CDR1 WSHSY and CDR2 SAAADI. Trimming took off 4 bases at V and 1 base at J, with 18 bases between the two ends. DNA of the CDR3: TGCGCCAGCAGTGGAGGGGTAGGAGGGTGCCGCACAGATACGCAGTATTTT. The encoded protein is CASSGGVGGCRTDTQYF.

This clonotype was observed a handful of times. With a much larger clone just one base away, this may be a read error. The rearrangement uses TRBV29-1 and TRBJ2-5; D is ambiguous. Germline loops: CDR1 SQVTM, CDR2 ANQGSEA. The CDR3 totals 11 residues. CDR3 DNA: TGCAGCGTTGGGGAACAAGAGGCCCAGTACTTC. It encodes CSVGEQEAQYF.

This clonotype appeared many times. The CDR3 loop reads CASSETEYNEQFF. CDR3 bases: TGTGCCAGCAGCGAGACAGAATACAATGAGCAGTTCTTC. J is TRBJ2-1 and V is TRBV11-3; tentatively, D is TRBD1 (5 bases). The V end was cut by 5 bases, the J end by 4 bases, with 9 bases between. CDR3 length equals 13 residues. Germline values: CDR1 SGHNT, CDR2 YENEEA. Combining the CDR3 with reference TRBV11-3 and TRBJ2-1 gives the whole variable domain EAGVVQSPRYKIIEKKQPVAFWCNPISGHNTLYWYLQNLGQGPELLIRYENEEAVDDSQLPKDRFSAERLKGVDSTLKIQPAELGDSAVYLCASSETEYNEQFFGPGTRLTVL.

This clonotype has just a few counts. Without the conserved terminal phenylalanine or tryptophan, this CDR3 likely stems from a read error. V and J are TRBV28 and TRBJ1-5, with D hard to call. The germline V gene encodes CDR1 MDHEN and CDR2 SYDVKM. V dropped 11 bases and J dropped 0 bases, with 14 bases sitting between them. The CDR3 has 14 amino acids. CDR3 amino acids: CASNRPSSNQPQHS. The CDR3 DNA reads as TGTGCCTCGAACAGACCGTCTAGCAATCAGCCCCAGCATTCT.

DNA of the CDR3: TGTGCCAGCAGTACTGGACAGGAGTACTATGGCTACACCTTC. Amino acids: CASSTGQEYYGYTF. The rearrangement links TRBV6-5 to TRBJ1-2; 7 bases are a match to TRBD1. Germline V gene data show CDR1 as MNHEY and CDR2 as SVGAGI. The CDR3 totals 14 residues. Germline trimming cut 5 bases from V and 3 bases from J; bases unmatched to any gene: 6.

This clonotype was seen a handful of times. The chain joins TRBV9 to TRBJ2-1; D is unclear. The CDR3 runs 15 residues. Per germline, CDR1 SGDLS and CDR2 YYNGEE. V was clipped by 4 bases and J by 0 bases, with 11 bases between them. The CDR3 spells CASSPDIRSYNEQFF. The CDR3 DNA sequence: TGTGCCAGCAGCCCAGACATCCGCTCCTACAATGAGCAGTTCTTC.

Note on this clonotype: The junction differs from germline at one of its ends, possibly a read error. The rearrangement links TRBV5-1 to TRBJ2-3; tentative D call: TRBD1 (6 bases). The CDR3 runs to 15 residues. CDR1 is SGHRS and CDR2 is YFSETQ in the germline V gene. CDR3 amino acids: CSSSLVQGITDTQYF. DNA for the CDR3: TGCTCCAGCAGCTTGGTCCAGGGGATAACAGATACGCAGTATTTT.

The table lists this clonotype with a few counts. At one end the junction does not follow the germline gene, possibly because of a read error. V and J are TRBV29-1 and TRBJ1-1, with 9 nucleotides matching TRBD1. Germline values: CDR1 SQVTM, CDR2 ANQGSEA. CDR3 length equals 19 residues. CDR3 DNA: TGCAGCGTTGAAGATCTTAATGGGACAGGGACGGGGGTGGACACTGAAGCTGTCTTT. This sequence encodes CSVEDLNGTGTGVDTEAVF. The full variable domain, completed using reference TRBV29-1 and TRBJ1-1, is SAVISQKPSRDICQRGTSLTIQCQVDSQVTMMFWYRQQPGQSLTLIATANQGSEATYESGFVIDKFPISRPNLTFSTLTVSNMSPEDSSIYLCSVEDLNGTGTGVDTEAVFGQGTRLTVV.